Sequencing of this TCR beta chain was carried out in a study of identical twins. TCRdb reprocessed the 5' RACE reads with MiXCR, giving one entry per CDR3 protein. The sample lists about 890,000 distinct CDR3 sequences; about 12% were seen once. The CDR3 runs 16 residues. Trimming cost V 0 bases and J 6 bases, with 18 bases left between them. Germline CDR1 reads MNHEY; CDR2 reads SMNVEV (reference sequence). The sample also formed part of further work on yellow fever vaccine responses in identical twins.

The sample taken for sequencing was PBMCs. The rearrangement uses TRBV27 and TRBJ2-7; D ambiguous. This TCR was recovered from a young woman in good health. DNA for the CDR3: TGTGCCAGCAGTTTATCGATTGCAAGGATTAGTGGCGAGCAGTACTTC. It is translated as CASSLSIARISGEQYF.